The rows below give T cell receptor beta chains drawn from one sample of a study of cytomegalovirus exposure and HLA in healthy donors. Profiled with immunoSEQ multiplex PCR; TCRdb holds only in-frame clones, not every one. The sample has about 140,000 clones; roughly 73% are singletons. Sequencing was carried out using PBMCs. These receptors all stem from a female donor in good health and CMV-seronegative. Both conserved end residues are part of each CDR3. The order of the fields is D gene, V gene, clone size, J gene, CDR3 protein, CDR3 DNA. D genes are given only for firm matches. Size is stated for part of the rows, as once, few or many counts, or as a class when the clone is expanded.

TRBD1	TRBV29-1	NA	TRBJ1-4	CSVEERQGPNEKLFF	TGCAGCGTTGAAGAGAGACAGGGACCTAATGAAAAACTGTTTTTT
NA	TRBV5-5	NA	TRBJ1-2	CASSPAAAARDAYTF	TGTGCCAGCAGCCCTGCGGCCGCAGCCCGGGATGCCTACACCTTC
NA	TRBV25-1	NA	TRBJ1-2	CASIPPGGYFGYTF	TGTGCCAGCATCCCCCCGGGGGGGTACTTTGGCTACACCTTC
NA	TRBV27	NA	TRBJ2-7	CASRPLETAYEQYF	TGTGCCAGCAGGCCCCTCGAGACAGCCTACGAGCAGTACTTC
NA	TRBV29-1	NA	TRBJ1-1	CSVESLGDTEAFF	TGCAGCGTTGAATCACTGGGAGATACTGAAGCTTTCTTT
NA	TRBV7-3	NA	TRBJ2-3	CASSLTASGTDTQYF	TGTGCCAGCAGCTTAACGGCCAGCGGGACAGATACGCAGTATTTT
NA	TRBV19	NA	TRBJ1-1	CASSIDVNMNTEAFF	TGTGCCAGTAGTATAGACGTAAACATGAACACTGAAGCTTTCTTT
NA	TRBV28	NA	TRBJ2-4	CASRPVGLRNIQYF	TGTGCCAGCAGACCCGTCGGGTTGCGGAACATTCAGTACTTC
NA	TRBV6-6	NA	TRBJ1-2	CASSPDYGYTF	TGTGCCAGCAGTCCGGACTATGGCTACACCTTC
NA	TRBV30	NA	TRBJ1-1	CAWSVRSGNTEAFF	TGTGCCTGGAGTGTACGGTCGGGGAACACTGAAGCTTTCTTT
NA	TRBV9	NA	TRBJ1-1	CASSVRDLPNTEAFF	TGTGCCAGCAGCGTTAGGGACTTACCGAACACTGAAGCTTTCTTT
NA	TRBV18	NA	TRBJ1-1	CASSPSQGSEAFF	TGTGCCAGCTCACCATCACAGGGCAGTGAAGCTTTCTTT
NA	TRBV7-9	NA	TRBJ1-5	CASSIDTGGQPQHF	TGTGCCAGCAGCATAGACACCGGAGGTCAGCCCCAGCATTTT
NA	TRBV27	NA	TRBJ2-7	CASSLTLALSEQYF	TGTGCCAGCAGTTTAACCCTAGCTCTCTCCGAGCAGTACTTC
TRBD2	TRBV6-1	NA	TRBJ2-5	CASSEDGGLAGVWETQYF	TGTGCCAGCAGTGAAGATGGGGGACTAGCGGGAGTTTGGGAGACCCAGTACTTC
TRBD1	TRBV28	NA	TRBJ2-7	CASSPPGTGCEQYF	TGTGCCAGCAGTCCTCCCGGGACAGGGTGCGAGCAGTACTTC
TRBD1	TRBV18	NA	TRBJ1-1	CASSPGTDIEAFF	TGTGCCAGCTCACCAGGGACAGATATTGAAGCTTTCTTT
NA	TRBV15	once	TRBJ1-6	CATSRDRVRGDRSNSPLHF	TGTGCCACCAGCAGAGATCGAGTCAGGGGCGACCGTTCTAATTCACCCCTCCACTTT
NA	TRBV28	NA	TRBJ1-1	CASKGGRNTEAFF	TGTGCCAGCAAAGGGGGTCGGAACACTGAAGCTTTCTTT
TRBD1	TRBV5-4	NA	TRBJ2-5	CASSLGQGGETQYF	TGTGCCAGCAGCTTGGGACAGGGGGGTGAGACCCAGTACTTC
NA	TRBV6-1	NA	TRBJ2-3	CASILGPEGADTQYF	TGTGCCAGCATACTGGGCCCTGAGGGGGCAGATACGCAGTATTTT
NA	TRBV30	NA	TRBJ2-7	CAWSDRAKTYEQYF	TGTGCCTGGAGTGACAGGGCTAAAACCTACGAGCAGTACTTC
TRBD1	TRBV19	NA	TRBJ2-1	CASSSTGGRGLNEQFF	TGTGCCAGTAGTTCCACAGGGGGACGGGGCCTCAATGAGCAGTTCTTC
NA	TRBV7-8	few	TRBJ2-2	CASSPWTANTGELFF	TGTGCCAGCAGCCCTTGGACAGCGAACACCGGGGAGCTGTTTTTT
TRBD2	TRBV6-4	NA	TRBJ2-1	CASSGDAGAPQGQFF	TGTGCCAGCAGTGGCGACGCGGGAGCGCCTCAGGGGCAGTTCTTC
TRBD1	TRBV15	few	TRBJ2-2	CATSRMDRDTGELFF	TGTGCCACCAGCAGAATGGACAGGGACACCGGGGAGCTGTTTTTT
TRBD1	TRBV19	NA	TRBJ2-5	CASSIDREEETQYF	TGTGCCAGTAGTATCGACAGGGAAGAGGAGACCCAGTACTTC
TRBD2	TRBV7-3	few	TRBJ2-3	CASSGGLAGGRNTDTQYF	TGTGCCAGCAGCGGGGGACTAGCGGGGGGGCGGAACACAGATACGCAGTATTTT
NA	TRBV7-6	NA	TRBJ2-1	CASSPPLGSYNEQFF	TGTGCCAGCAGCCCCCCCCTGGGCAGCTACAATGAGCAGTTCTTC
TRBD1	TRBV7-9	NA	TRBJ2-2	CASSFGTGRTGELFF	TGTGCCAGCAGCTTCGGGACAGGGAGGACCGGGGAGCTGTTTTTT
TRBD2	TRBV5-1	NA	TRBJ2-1	CASSSQTGGPYNEQFF	TGCGCCAGCAGCTCGCAGACGGGAGGCCCATACAATGAGCAGTTCTTC
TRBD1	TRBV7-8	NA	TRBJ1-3	CASSLGRRGQGPAGNTIYF	TGTGCCAGCAGCTTAGGAAGGAGGGGACAGGGCCCGGCTGGAAACACCATATATTTT
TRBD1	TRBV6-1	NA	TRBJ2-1	CASSGGTGTGVEQFF	TGTGCCAGCAGTGGGGGGACAGGGACAGGGGTTGAGCAGTTCTTC
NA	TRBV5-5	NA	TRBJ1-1	CASSFRRYTEAFF	TGTGCCAGCAGCTTTAGGCGGTACACTGAAGCTTTCTTT
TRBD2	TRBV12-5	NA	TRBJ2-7	CASSRGGASSREQYF	TGTGCTAGTTCCCGGGGGGGGGCTAGCTCCCGCGAGCAGTACTTC
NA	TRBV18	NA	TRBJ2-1	CASSTPGTFYNEQFF	TGTGCCAGCTCGACACCAGGGACTTTCTACAATGAGCAGTTCTTC
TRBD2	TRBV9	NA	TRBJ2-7	CASSVESSGTYEQYF	TGTGCCAGCAGCGTAGAGTCTAGCGGGACCTACGAGCAGTACTTC
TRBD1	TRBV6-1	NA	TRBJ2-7	CASRDRGGSYEQYF	TGTGCCAGCAGGGACAGGGGGGGATCCTACGAGCAGTACTTC
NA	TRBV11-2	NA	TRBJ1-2	CASSLSSAGNTF	TGTGCCAGCAGCTTATCGAGTGCGGGGAACACCTTC
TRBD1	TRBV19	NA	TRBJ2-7	CASSIDWDRGPIYEQYF	TGTGCCAGTAGTATAGATTGGGACAGGGGGCCGATCTACGAGCAGTACTTC
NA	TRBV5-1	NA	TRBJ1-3	CASSLAGQGNTIYF	TGCGCCAGCAGCTTGGCCGGGCAGGGCAACACCATATATTTT
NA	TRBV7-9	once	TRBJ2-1	CASSLGAGNEQFF	TGTGCCAGCAGCTTAGGAGCAGGGAATGAGCAGTTCTTC
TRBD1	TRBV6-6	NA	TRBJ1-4	CASSQGTGREKLFF	TGTGCCAGCAGTCAAGGGACAGGGCGTGAAAAACTGTTTTTT
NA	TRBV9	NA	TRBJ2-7	CASSVGDSGGYEQYF	TGTGCCAGCAGCGTAGGGGATAGCGGAGGCTACGAGCAGTACTTC
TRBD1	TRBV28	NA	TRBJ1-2	CASTTTGYMYGYTF	TGTGCCAGCACCACGACAGGGTACATGTATGGCTACACCTTC
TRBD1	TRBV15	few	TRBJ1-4	CATSREQGTNEKLFF	TGTGCCACCAGCAGGGAACAGGGGACTAATGAAAAACTGTTTTTT
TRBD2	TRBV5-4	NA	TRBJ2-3	CASSFPTSGGQDTQYF	TGTGCCAGCAGCTTCCCCACTAGCGGGGGCCAAGATACGCAGTATTTT
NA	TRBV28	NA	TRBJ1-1	CASSFPGVGNTEAFF	TGTGCCAGCAGTTTCCCGGGGGTGGGGAACACTGAAGCTTTCTTT
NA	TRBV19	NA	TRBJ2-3	CASRDFPDTQYF	TGTGCCAGTCGGGACTTTCCAGATACGCAGTATTTT
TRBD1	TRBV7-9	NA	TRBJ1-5	CASSRRLGNRGSQPQHF	TGTGCCAGCAGCCGCCGACTGGGTAACAGGGGGAGCCAGCCCCAGCATTTT
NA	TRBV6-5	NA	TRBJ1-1	CASSYQNRAWNTEAFF	TGTGCCAGCAGTTACCAGAACAGGGCTTGGAACACTGAAGCTTTCTTT
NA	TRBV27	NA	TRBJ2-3	CASTKTGLDTQYF	TGTGCCAGCACTAAAACAGGGTTGGATACGCAGTATTTT
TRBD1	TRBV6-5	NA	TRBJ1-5	CASRRQGSNQPQHF	TGTGCCAGCAGACGACAGGGAAGCAATCAGCCCCAGCATTTT
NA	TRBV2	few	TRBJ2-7	CASRGGPSSYEQYF	TGTGCCAGCAGAGGGGGACCAAGCTCCTACGAGCAGTACTTC
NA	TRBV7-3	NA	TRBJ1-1	CASSFGTGTASF	NA
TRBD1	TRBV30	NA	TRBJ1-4	CAWSLGTGDEKLFF	TGTGCCTGGAGTCTCGGGACAGGGGATGAAAAACTGTTTTTT
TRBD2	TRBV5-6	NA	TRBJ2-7	CASSYEVGLAGRQYF	TGTGCCAGCAGCTACGAGGTGGGACTAGCGGGTAGGCAGTACTTC
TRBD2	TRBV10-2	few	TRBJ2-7	CASSAAGGVRSYEQYF	TGCGCCAGCAGTGCGGCGGGGGGCGTACGCTCCTACGAGCAGTACTTC
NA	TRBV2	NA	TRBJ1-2	CASMYGGDYGYPF	TGTGCCAGCATGTACGGAGGGGACTATGGCTACCCCTTC